What follows are 22 T cell receptor beta chains derived from one specimen sequenced in a study of vaccination and CD4 T cells after COVID-19. Noted treatment: approximately 9-day PBMC culture with coronavirus spike peptide pools or control peptides (ViraFEST assay). Samples of CD4+ T cells were obtained from the unexposed donor before the COVID-19 pandemic (2011-2018). For these receptors, no antigen is known. Sequenced with the Oncomine TCR Beta short-read assay was DNA taken from cultured CD4+ T cells. TCRdb re-called the PCR reads with MiXCR, one entry per CDR3 protein. The table records about 8,300 distinct CDR3 sequences, roughly 50% of them present only once. The sample consisted of CD4+ T cells from blood, cultured in vitro. The receptors come from a human donor in good health.

The CDR3 reads CSAVDLQGMGGQPQHF. The CDR3 DNA reads TGCAGTGCCGTTGACCTACAGGGTATGGGTGGTCAGCCCCAGCATTTT. The V call is TRBV20-1, the J call TRBJ1-5; possible D gene TRBD1, 6 bases. V was trimmed by 6 bases and J by 6 bases, leaving 24 bases between them. The CDR3 sequence is 16 residues long. The germline gives CDR1 DFQATT, CDR2 SNEGSKA (reference sequence).

The chain links TRBV7-8 to TRBJ1-1, with D possibly being TRBD1 (5 bases). CDR3 size: 17 residues. Germline values: CDR1 SGHVS, CDR2 FQNEAQ. V was cut by 5 bases and J by 4 bases, with 23 bases left in between. The CDR3 coding sequence is TGTGCCAGCAGCGCTTCCCCTCCCGCTCCGGGGGGCACTGAAGCTTTCTTT. Translated: CASSASPPAPGGTEAFF.

The chain carries TRBV5-6 and TRBJ2-3; D gene unclear. Germline V gene lookup returns CDR1 SGHDT and CDR2 YYEEEE. Trimming stripped 3 bases from V and 8 bases from J, with 10 bases between. The length of the CDR3 is 12 residues. DNA of the CDR3: TGTGCCAGCAGCTCGTCGCGAGGTACGCAGTATTTT. This sequence encodes CASSSSRGTQYF. The whole variable domain, remainder taken from reference TRBV5-6 and TRBJ2-3, is DAGVTQSPTHLIKTRGQQVTLRCSPKSGHDTVSWYQQALGQGPQFIFQYYEEEERQRGNFPDRFSGHQFPNYSSELNVNALLLGDSALYLCASSSSRGTQYFGPGTRLTVL.

This sequence joins TRBV25-1 and TRBJ1-6; D gene unclear. Trimming stripped 9 bases from V and 5 bases from J, with 11 bases between. Germline V gives CDR1 MGHDK, CDR2 SYGVNS. The CDR3 has 13 residues. The CDR3 DNA sequence: TGTGCCAGTTCTCTCCCGGATAATTCACCCCTCCACTTT. Translation: CASSLPDNSPLHF.

CDR3: CASSIRASVLKQFF. In DNA, the CDR3 is TGTGCCAGCTCTATCCGGGCGTCGGTTCTTAAGCAGTTCTTC. The chain couples TRBV6-1 to TRBJ2-1; no clear D gene. Germline loops: CDR1 MNHNS, CDR2 SASEGT. The CDR3 is made up of 14 amino acids. With 8 bases removed from V and 11 bases from J, the gap between germline ends came to 22 bases.

V and J are TRBV6-4 and TRBJ1-5; D gene uncertain. This CDR3 has 13 residues. V was shortened by 5 bases and J by 4 bases, with 9 bases between the two germline ends. Germline values: CDR1 MRHNA, CDR2 SNTAGT. The CDR3 loop is CASSLDWNQPQHF. The CDR3, as DNA: TGTGCCAGCAGTTTGGACTGGAATCAGCCCCAGCATTTT.

The table lists this clonotype with a few counts. The gene calls are TRBV7-2 and TRBJ2-1, with D possibly matching TRBD2 (5 bases). CDR1 is SGHTA and CDR2 is FQGNSA in the germline V gene. The CDR3 contains 15 residues. V was pared by 2 bases and J by 0 bases, with 8 bases between. CDR3 in DNA: TGTGCCAGCAGCTTACCTAGCATCTCCTACAATGAGCAGTTCTTC. This codes for CASSLPSISYNEQFF.

The chain recombines TRBV12-3 or TRBV12-4 with TRBJ2-3; D might be TRBD1 (6 bases). The germline V and J ends were trimmed by 7 bases and 2 bases, with 16 bases remaining between them. The CDR3 contains 15 residues. In nucleotides, the CDR3 is TGTGCCAGCACACCGACAGGTATGCCCACAGATACGCAGTATTTT. The encoded protein is CASTPTGMPTDTQYF.

This clonotype has only a few counts. The CDR3: CASSLYLPGQGAEKLFF. In nucleotides, the CDR3 is TGTGCCAGCAGCTTATACCTCCCGGGACAGGGGGCAGAGAAACTGTTTTTT. The rearrangement links TRBV7-8 to TRBJ1-4, with 12 nucleotides matching TRBD1. This CDR3 spans 17 amino acids. The V and J ends lost 2 bases and 11 bases, in that order; junction bases with no gene match: 12. Germline-derived CDR1 and CDR2 are SGHVS and FQNEAQ.

The chain is built from TRBV19 and TRBJ1-1; 9 bases line up with TRBD1. This CDR3 comprises 15 residues. The trim removed 7 bases at V and 7 bases at J, leaving 13 bases unmatched. Looked up from germline, CDR1 is LNHDA and CDR2 is SQIVND (reference sequence). CDR3 sequence reads: CASKGLIQGAFEAFF. CDR3 sequence (DNA): TGTGCCAGTAAGGGCCTAATACAGGGGGCCTTTGAAGCTTTCTTT.

This clonotype is medium-sized in the sample. J is TRBJ1-6 and V is TRBV11-1; D gene ambiguous. Trimming shortened V by 2 bases and J by 9 bases, and 8 bases separated the two germline ends. The CDR3 runs to 13 residues. Germline CDR1 reads SGHAT; CDR2 reads FQDESV (reference sequence). The CDR3 loop reads CASSLSSGSPLHF. The CDR3 region has the DNA TGTGCCAGCAGCTTAAGTTCCGGTTCACCCCTCCACTTT.

The chain uses TRBV7-7 and TRBJ2-5; 14 nucleotides line up with TRBD2. V lost 2 bases and J lost 2; bases outside the gene matches: 7. The CDR3 length is 18 residues. CDR1 is SSHAT, CDR2 FNYEAQ, per germline (reference sequence). CDR3 in DNA: TGTGCCAGCAGCTTAATAGGGACTAGCGGGGGCCCTCAAGAGACCCAGTACTTC. Translating it yields CASSLIGTSGGPQETQYF. Together with reference TRBV7-7 and TRBJ2-5, the CDR3 gives the full variable domain: GAGVSQSPRYKVTKRGQDVTLRCDPISSHATLYWYQQALGQGPEFLTYFNYEAQPDKSGLPSDRFSAERPEGSISTLTIQRTEQRDSAMYRCASSLIGTSGGPQETQYFGPGTRLLVL.

This clonotype was detected a few times. The chain combines TRBV10-3 with TRBJ2-5, with 7 bases matching TRBD2. V was pared by 3 bases and J by 1 base, with 5 bases of the junction left unmatched. CDR1 ENHRY and CDR2 SYGVKD come from the germline V gene. CDR3 length equals 15 residues. The DNA of the CDR3 is TGTGCCATCAGTGATCTGGGGGGGGGCCAAGAGACCCAGTACTTC. It is translated as CAISDLGGGQETQYF.

This clonotype has more than one count but fewer than ten. V and J are TRBV20-1 and TRBJ2-7, with D unclear. CDR1 and CDR2 (germline): DFQATT, SNEGSKA (reference sequence). V was clipped by 0 bases and J by 6 bases, with 15 bases between them. The CDR3 is made up of 14 amino acids. The CDR3 coding sequence is TGCAGTGCTAGAGAGTTCTCGACTGGAAGCGAGCAGTACTTC. Amino acid sequence: CSAREFSTGSEQYF.

The V and J genes are TRBV18 and TRBJ1-5; D ambiguous. The length of the CDR3 is 14 residues. CDR1 is KGHSH and CDR2 is LQKENI in the germline V gene. V gave up 3 bases and J gave up 3 bases, with 9 bases separating them. DNA for the CDR3: TGTGCCAGCTCACCGAAGCCGCCCAATCAGCCCCAGCATTTT. It is translated as CASSPKPPNQPQHF.

J is TRBJ2-1 and V is TRBV6-2 or TRBV6-3; 10 bases fit TRBD2. The junction had 2 bases not matched to a gene; V was cut back by 6 bases and J by 0 bases. The CDR3 consists of 15 residues. CDR1 is MNHEY, CDR2 SVGEGT, per germline. The CDR3 is CASSWTSGSYNEQFF. The CDR3 DNA reads as TGTGCCAGCAGCTGGACTAGCGGCTCCTACAATGAGCAGTTCTTC.

The J gene is TRBJ2-3, the V gene TRBV10-1; possible D gene TRBD2, 6 bases. The CDR3 totals 15 residues. CDR1 and CDR2 from the germline V gene are WNHNN and SYGVQD (reference sequence). V was shortened by 0 bases and J by 4 bases, with 11 bases between the two germline ends. CDR3 residues: CASSESGLGADTQYF. Here the CDR3 DNA reads TGCGCCAGCAGTGAGTCGGGACTGGGAGCAGATACGCAGTATTTT.

This clonotype came up once. The gene calls are TRBV30 and TRBJ1-5; D gene ambiguous. The CDR3 loop spans 13 amino acids. V lost 0 bases, J lost 6 bases, and 9 bases lay in between. Germline-derived CDR1 and CDR2 are GTSNPN and SVGIG (reference sequence). CDR3 DNA: TGTGCCTGGAGTGTATTGGGTACTCAGCCCCAGCATTTT. Its protein is CAWSVLGTQPQHF.

For the CDR3, the DNA is TGTGCCAGCAGTTCCTACAGGGAAAGGATGGAGTTCTTC. Its translation: CASSSYRERMEFF. The chain recombines TRBV27 with TRBJ2-1; TRBD1 might be the D (6 bases). CDR3 length equals 13 residues. The ends were cut back, 4 bases at V and 14 bases at J, with 18 bases in the middle. Germline V lookup: CDR1 MNHEY, CDR2 SMNVEV (reference sequence).

This clonotype was found a few times. The genes are TRBV19 and TRBJ2-5; 10 bases match TRBD2. The V gene's germline CDR1 is LNHDA and CDR2 SQIVND (reference sequence). The CDR3 totals 16 residues. Unmatched junction bases numbered 6, after V lost 4 bases and J lost 1 base. The CDR3 coding sequence is TGTGCCAGTAGTACCTTGACTAGCGGGCCCCAAGAGACCCAGTACTTC. Its translation: CASSTLTSGPQETQYF.

In this sample, this clonotype turned up a few times. The V and J genes are TRBV10-3 and TRBJ2-5, with 8 bases lining up with TRBD2. This CDR3 has 13 amino acids. Trimming at V came to 8 bases and at J to 2 bases, leaving 4 bases not matched to a gene. From germline, CDR1 is ENHRY and CDR2 SYGVKD. CDR3 nucleotides: TGTGCCATCTCCGGGGGGGGACAAGAGACCCAGTACTTC. Translating it yields CAISGGGQETQYF.

In this sample, this clonotype turned up a few times. This chain connects TRBV19 to TRBJ2-2; no reliable D call. CDR1 and CDR2 from the germline V gene are LNHDA and SQIVND (reference sequence). The CDR3 is 16 amino acids. V dropped 3 bases and J dropped 1 base, with 12 bases sitting between them. In DNA, the CDR3 is TGTGCCAGTAGTATTCCCGCAGGCGGGAACACCGGGGAGCTGTTTTTT. The encoded protein is CASSIPAGGNTGELFF.